This section outlines one T cell receptor beta chain sequence together with its context. The sample originates from a study of blood T cell repertoires in COVID-19. At the level of the study: Samples taken during acute and convalescent COVID-19 were collected in the United States, Italy and Spain. Sources were T cells, B-cell-depleted T cells, or PBMCs; the material itself was cDNA or gDNA.

Under the authors' procedure: Cell counts per sample came from amplifying reference gene primers. Method: immunoSEQ multiplex PCR; TCRdb's copy keeps in-frame clones and lacks some. Clone size and V and J calls were adopted from that table, with D and trimming inferred from the DNA. This sample yields some 700,000 clones, of which 85% to 90% are seen a single time; roughly 0.25% belongs to the top ten. CDR1 and CDR2 (germline): LGHNA, YNFKEQ. Trimming left V 0 bases short and J 7 bases short, with 13 bases between. This CDR3 comprises 14 residues. The sequenced material came from peripheral blood. This chain uses TRBV4-2 with TRBJ2-7; perhaps TRBD2 as D (5 bases). The source is a woman between 18 and 29 years old with acute or convalescent COVID-19. The CDR3 nucleotides are TGTGCCAGCAGCCAAGAAGCCCAAACGGGGGAGCAGTACTTC. Its protein is CASSQEAQTGEQYF.